This TCR beta chain is from a study of shared clonotypes between healthy human individuals. A remark on this clone: Its antigen is unknown.

Genomic DNA of each subset was evenly split across several immunoSEQ plates. Measured with immunoSEQ multiplex PCR; TCRdb has only the in-frame clones, and not every one. The sample carries some 630,000 clones, around 72% recorded once. V trimming: 0 bases; J trimming: 3 bases; junction bases outside the gene matches: 1. The germline gives CDR1 SGHTA, CDR2 FQGNSA. The CDR3 has 16 amino acids. General study results and limits: The authors expected sequencing depth to affect clonotype sharing among donors. Sharing across several donors was seen in roughly 5% of naive CD4 clonotypes. Represented diversity, genetic and exposure-history alike, was limited by few donors.

The J gene is TRBJ1-3, the V gene TRBV7-2; 11 nucleotides align to TRBD1. This receptor was taken from a woman younger than 45 in good health. The sequencing sample was made of memory CD4+ T cells sorted from blood. The sample's subset: CD45RA-negative fraction. CDR3: CASSLAGTGGGNTIYF. CDR3 DNA sequence: TGTGCCAGCAGCTTAGCCGGGACAGGGGGTGGAAACACCATATATTTT.